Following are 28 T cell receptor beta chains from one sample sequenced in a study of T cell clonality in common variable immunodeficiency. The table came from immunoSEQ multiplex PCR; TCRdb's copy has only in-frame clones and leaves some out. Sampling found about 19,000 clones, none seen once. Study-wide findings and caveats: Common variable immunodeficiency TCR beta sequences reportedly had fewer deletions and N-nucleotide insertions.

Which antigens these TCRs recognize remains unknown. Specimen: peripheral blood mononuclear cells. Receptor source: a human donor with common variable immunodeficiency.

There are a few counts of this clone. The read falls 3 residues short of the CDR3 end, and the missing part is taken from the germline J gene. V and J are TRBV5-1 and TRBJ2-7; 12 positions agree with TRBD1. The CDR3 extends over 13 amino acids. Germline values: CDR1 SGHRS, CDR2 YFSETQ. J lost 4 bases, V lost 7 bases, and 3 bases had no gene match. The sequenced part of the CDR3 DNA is TGCGCCAGCGGGACAGGGGGCGGGTACGAG. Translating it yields CASGTGGGYE. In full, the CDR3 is CASGTGGGYEQYF.

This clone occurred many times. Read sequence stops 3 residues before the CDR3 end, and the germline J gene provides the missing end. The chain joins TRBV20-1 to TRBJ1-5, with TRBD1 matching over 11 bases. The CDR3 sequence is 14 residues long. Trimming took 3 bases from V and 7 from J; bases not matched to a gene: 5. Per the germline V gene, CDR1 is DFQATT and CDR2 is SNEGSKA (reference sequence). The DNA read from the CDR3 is TGCAGTGCTAGGGACAGGGGGCTCGGCCAGCCC. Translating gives CSARDRGLGQP. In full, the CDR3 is CSARDRGLGQPQHF.

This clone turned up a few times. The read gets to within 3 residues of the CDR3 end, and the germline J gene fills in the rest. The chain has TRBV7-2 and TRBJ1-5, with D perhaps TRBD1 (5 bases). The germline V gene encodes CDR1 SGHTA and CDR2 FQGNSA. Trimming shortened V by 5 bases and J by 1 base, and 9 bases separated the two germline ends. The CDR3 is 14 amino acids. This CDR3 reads CASSTQGSNQPQHF. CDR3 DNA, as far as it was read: TGTGCCAGCAGCACCCAGGGAAGCAATCAGCCC.

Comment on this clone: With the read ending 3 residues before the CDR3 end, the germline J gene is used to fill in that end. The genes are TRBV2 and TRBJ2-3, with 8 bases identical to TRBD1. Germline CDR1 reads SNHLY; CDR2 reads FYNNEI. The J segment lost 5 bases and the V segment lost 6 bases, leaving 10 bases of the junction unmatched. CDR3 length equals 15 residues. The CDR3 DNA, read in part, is TGTGCCAGCAGCGCCGGGACAGGAGGGTTAGATACG. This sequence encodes CASSAGTGGLDT. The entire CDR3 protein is CASSAGTGGLDTQYF.

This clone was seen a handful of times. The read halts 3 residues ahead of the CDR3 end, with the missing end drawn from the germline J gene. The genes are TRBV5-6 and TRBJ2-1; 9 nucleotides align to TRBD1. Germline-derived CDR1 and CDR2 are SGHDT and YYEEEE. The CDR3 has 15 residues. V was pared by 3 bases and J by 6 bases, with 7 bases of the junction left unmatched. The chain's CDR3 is CASSSDRGRGNEQFF. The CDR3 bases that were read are TGTGCCAGCAGCTCGGACAGGGGAAGAGGCAATGAG. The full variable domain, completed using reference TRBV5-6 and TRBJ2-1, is DAGVTQSPTHLIKTRGQQVTLRCSPKSGHDTVSWYQQALGQGPQFIFQYYEEEERQRGNFPDRFSGHQFPNYSSELNVNALLLGDSALYLCASSSDRGRGNEQFFGPGTRLTVL.

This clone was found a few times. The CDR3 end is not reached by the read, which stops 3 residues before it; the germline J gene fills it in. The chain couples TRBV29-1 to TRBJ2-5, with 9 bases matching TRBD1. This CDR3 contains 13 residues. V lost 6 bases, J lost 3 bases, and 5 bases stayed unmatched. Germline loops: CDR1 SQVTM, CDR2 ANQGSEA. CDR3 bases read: TGCAGCGTGGTAACAGGGGGCAAAGAGACC. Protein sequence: CSVVTGGKET. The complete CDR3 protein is CSVVTGGKETQYF.

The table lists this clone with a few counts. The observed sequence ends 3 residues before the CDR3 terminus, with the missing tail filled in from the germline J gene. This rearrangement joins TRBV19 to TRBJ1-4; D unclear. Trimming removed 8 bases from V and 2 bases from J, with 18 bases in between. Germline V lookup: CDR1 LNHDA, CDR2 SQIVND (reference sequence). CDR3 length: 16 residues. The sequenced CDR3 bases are TGTGCCAGTTCCCCCGGACCCCCGGGGACTAATGAAAAA. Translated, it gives CASSPGPPGTNEK. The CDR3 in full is CASSPGPPGTNEKLFF.

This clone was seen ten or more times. The chain's CDR3 is CSASLETGQRGYTF. Partial CDR3 DNA: TGCAGTGCGAGCTTGGAGACAGGGCAGCGTGGC. The chain employs TRBV20-1 and TRBJ1-2; the match to TRBD1 covers 7 bases. The CDR3 end lies 3 residues beyond the end of the read and is filled in from the germline J gene. V was clipped by 6 bases and J by 7 bases; unmatched bases: 14. Germline lookup yields CDR1 DFQATT and CDR2 SNEGSKA (reference sequence). This CDR3 region has 14 residues.

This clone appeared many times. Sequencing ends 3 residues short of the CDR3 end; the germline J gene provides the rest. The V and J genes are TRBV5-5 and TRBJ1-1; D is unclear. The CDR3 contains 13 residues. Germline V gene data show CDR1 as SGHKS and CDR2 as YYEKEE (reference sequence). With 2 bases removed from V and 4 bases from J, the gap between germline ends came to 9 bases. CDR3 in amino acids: CASSFGTATEAFF. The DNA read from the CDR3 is TGTGCCAGCAGCTTTGGTACAGCCACTGAA.

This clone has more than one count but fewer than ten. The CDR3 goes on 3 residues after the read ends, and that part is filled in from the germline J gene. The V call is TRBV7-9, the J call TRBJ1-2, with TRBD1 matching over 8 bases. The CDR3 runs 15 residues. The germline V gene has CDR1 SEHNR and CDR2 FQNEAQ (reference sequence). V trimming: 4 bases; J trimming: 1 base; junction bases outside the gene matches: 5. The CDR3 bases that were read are TGTGCCAGCAGCTCCTACAGGGGGAGTAACTATGGC. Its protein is CASSSYRGSNYG. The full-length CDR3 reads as CASSSYRGSNYGYTF.

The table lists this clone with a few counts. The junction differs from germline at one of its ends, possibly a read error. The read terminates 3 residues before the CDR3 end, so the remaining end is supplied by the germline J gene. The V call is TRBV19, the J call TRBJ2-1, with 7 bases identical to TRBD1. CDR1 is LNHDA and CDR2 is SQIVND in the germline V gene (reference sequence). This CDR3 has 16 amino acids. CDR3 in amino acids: CASSIDRDSSYNEQFF. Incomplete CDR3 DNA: TGTGCCAGTAGCATAGACCGGGACAGCTCCTACAATGAG.

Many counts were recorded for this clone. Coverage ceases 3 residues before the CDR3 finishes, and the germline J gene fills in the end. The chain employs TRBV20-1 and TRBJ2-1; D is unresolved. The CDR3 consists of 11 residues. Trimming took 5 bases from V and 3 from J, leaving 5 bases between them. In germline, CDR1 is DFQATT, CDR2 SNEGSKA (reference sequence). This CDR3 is CSAPFYNEQFF. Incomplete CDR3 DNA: TGCAGTGCTCCATTCTACAATGAG.

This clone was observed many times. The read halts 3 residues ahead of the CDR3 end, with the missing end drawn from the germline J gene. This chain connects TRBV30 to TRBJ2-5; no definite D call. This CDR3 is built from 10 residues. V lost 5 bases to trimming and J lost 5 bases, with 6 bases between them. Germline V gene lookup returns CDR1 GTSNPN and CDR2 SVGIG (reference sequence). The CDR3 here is CAWGPETQYF. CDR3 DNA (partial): TGTGCCTGGGGGCCCGAGACC.

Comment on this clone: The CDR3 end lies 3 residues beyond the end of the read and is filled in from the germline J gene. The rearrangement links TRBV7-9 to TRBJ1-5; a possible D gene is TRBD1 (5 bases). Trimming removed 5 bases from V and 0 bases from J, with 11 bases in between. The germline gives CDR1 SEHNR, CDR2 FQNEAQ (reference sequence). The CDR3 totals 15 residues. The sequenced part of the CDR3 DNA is TGTGCCAGCAGCCCGCCAGGGAATAGCAATCAGCCC. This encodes CASSPPGNSNQP. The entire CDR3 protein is CASSPPGNSNQPQHF.

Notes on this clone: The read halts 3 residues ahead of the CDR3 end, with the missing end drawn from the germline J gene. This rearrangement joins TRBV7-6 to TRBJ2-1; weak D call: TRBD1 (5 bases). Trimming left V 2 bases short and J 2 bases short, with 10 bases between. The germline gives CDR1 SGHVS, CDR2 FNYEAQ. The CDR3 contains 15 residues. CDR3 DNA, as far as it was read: TGTGCCAGCAGCTTAATTGCAGGGACCTACAATGAG. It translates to CASSLIAGTYNE. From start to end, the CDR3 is CASSLIAGTYNEQFF.

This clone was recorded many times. The CDR3 is CSAVMGGTSGRNEQFF. Incomplete CDR3 DNA: TGCAGTGCTGTGATGGGTGGGACTAGCGGGAGGAATGAG. The chain recombines TRBV20-1 with TRBJ2-1; 15 positions agree with TRBD2. From the germline J gene comes the end of the CDR3, since the read stops 3 residues before it. CDR1 is DFQATT, CDR2 SNEGSKA, per germline (reference sequence). The V segment lost 5 bases and the J segment 7 bases; nucleotides outside the gene matches: 9. This CDR3 is 16 amino acids long.

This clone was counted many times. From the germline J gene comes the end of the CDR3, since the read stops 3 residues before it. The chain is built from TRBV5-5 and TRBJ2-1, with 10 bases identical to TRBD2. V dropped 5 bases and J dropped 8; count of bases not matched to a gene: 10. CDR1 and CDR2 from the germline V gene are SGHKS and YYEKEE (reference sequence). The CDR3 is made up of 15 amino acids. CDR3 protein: CASSLGSGTSDEQFF. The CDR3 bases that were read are TGTGCCAGCAGTTTAGGGTCCGGGACTAGCGATGAG.

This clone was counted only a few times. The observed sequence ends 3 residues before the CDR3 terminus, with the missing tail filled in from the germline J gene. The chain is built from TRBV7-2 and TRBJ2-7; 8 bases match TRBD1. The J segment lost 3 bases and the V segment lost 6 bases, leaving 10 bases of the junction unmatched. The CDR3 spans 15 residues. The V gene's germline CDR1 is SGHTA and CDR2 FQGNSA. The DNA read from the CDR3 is TGTGCCAGCAGTCAACTGGCAGGGGGCATCTACGAG. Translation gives CASSQLAGGIYE. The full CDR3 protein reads CASSQLAGGIYEQYF. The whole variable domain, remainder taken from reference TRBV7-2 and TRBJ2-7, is GAGVSQSPSNKVTEKGKDVELRCDPISGHTALYWYRQSLGQGLEFLIYFQGNSAPDKSGLPSDRFSAERTGGSVSTLTIQRTQQEDSAVYLCASSQLAGGIYEQYFGPGTRLTVT.

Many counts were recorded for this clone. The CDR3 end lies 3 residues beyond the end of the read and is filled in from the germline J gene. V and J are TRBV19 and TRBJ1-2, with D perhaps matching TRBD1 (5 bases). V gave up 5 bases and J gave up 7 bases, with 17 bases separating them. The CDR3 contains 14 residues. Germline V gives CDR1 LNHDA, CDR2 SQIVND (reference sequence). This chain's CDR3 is CASSPGSGLSGYTF. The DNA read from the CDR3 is TGTGCCAGTAGTCCCGGGTCAGGGCTAAGTGGC. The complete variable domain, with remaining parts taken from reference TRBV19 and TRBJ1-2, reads DGGITQSPKYLFRKEGQNVTLSCEQNLNHDAMYWYRQDPGQGLRLIYYSQIVNDFQKGDIAEGYSVSREKKESFPLTVTSAQKNPTAFYLCASSPGSGLSGYTFGSGTRLTVV.

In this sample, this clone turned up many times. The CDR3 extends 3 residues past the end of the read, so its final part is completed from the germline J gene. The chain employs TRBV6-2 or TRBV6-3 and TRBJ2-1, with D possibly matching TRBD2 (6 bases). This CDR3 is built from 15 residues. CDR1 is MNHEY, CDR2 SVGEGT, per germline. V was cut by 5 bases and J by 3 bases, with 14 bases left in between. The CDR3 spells CASSRERRDYNEQFF. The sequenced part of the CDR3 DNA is TGTGCCAGCAGTCGGGAGCGGAGGGACTACAATGAG.

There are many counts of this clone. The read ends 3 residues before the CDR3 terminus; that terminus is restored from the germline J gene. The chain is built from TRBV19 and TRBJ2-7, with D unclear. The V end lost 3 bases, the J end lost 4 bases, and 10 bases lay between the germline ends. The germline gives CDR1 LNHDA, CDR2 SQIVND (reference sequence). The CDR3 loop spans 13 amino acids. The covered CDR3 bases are TGTGCCAGTAGTATCCGCAGGAATTACGAG. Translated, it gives CASSIRRNYE. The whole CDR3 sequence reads CASSIRRNYEQYF. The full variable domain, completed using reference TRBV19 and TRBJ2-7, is DGGITQSPKYLFRKEGQNVTLSCEQNLNHDAMYWYRQDPGQGLRLIYYSQIVNDFQKGDIAEGYSVSREKKESFPLTVTSAQKNPTAFYLCASSIRRNYEQYFGPGTRLTVT.

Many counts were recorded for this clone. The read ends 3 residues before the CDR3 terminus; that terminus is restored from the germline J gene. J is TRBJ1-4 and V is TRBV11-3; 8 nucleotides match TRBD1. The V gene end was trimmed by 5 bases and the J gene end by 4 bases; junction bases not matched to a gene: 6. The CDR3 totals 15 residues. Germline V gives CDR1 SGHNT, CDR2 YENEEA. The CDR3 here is CASSQGTGNNEKLFF. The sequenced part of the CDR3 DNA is TGTGCCAGCAGCCAAGGGACAGGAAATAATGAAAAA.

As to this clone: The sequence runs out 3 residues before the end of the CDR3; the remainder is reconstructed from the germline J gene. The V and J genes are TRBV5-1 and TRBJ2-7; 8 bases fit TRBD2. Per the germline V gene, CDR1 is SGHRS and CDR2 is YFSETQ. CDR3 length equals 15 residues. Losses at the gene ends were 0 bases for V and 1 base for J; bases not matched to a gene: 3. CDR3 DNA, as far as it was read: TGCGCCAGCAGCTTGGACGGCGGGGGGTCCTACGAG. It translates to CASSLDGGGSYE. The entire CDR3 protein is CASSLDGGGSYEQYF.

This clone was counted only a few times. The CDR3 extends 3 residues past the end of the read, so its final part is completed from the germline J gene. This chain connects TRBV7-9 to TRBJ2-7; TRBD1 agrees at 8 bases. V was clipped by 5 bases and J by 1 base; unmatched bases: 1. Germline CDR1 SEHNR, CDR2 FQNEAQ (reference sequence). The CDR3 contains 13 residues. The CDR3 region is CASSTGGSYEQYF. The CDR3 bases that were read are TGTGCCAGCAGCACAGGGGGGTCCTACGAG. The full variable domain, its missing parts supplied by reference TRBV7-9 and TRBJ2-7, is DTGVSQNPRHKITKRGQNVTFRCDPISEHNRLYWYRQTLGQGPEFLTYFQNEAQLEKSRLLSDRFSAERPKGSFSTLEIQRTEQGDSAMYLCASSTGGSYEQYFGPGTRLTVT.

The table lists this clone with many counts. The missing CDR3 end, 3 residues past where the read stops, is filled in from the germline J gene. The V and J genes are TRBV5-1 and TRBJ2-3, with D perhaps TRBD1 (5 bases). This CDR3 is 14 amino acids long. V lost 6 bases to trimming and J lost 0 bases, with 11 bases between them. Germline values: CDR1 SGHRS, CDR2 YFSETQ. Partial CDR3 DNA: TGCGCCAGCACGTTTGGGGCAAGCACAGATACG. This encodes CASTFGASTDT. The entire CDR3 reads CASTFGASTDTQYF. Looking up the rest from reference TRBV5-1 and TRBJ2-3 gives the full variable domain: KAGVTQTPRYLIKTRGQQVTLSCSPISGHRSVSWYQQTPGQGLQFLFEYFSETQRNKGNFPGRFSGRQFSNSRSEMNVSTLELGDSALYLCASTFGASTDTQYFGPGTRLTVL.

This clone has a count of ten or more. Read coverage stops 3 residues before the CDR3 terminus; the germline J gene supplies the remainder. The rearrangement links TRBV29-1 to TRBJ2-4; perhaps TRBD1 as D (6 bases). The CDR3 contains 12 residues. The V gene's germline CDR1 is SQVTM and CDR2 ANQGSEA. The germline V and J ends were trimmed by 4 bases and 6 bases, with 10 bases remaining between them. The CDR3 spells CSVAGATNIQYF. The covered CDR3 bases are TGCAGCGTTGCAGGGGCGACAAACATT. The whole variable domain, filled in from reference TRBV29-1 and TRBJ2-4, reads SAVISQKPSRDICQRGTSLTIQCQVDSQVTMMFWYRQQPGQSLTLIATANQGSEATYESGFVIDKFPISRPNLTFSTLTVSNMSPEDSSIYLCSVAGATNIQYFGAGTRLSVL.

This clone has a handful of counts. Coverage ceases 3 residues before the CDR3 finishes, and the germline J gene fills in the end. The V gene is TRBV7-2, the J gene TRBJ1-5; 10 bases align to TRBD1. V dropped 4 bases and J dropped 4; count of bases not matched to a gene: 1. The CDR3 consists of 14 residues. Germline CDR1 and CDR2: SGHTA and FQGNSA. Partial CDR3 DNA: TGTGCCAGCAGCTGGGGACAGGGGAATCAGCCC. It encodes CASSWGQGNQP. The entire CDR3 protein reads CASSWGQGNQPQHF.

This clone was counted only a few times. CDR3 protein: CASNRDRGIRNTEAFF. The sequenced part of the CDR3 DNA is TGCGCCAGCAACCGGGACAGGGGGATCAGAAACACTGAA. The gene calls are TRBV23-1 and TRBJ1-1; TRBD1 aligns across 11 bases. The read falls 3 residues short of the CDR3 end, and the missing part is taken from the germline J gene. TRBV23-1 is an ORF for which the function is uncertain. This CDR3 has 16 residues. The trim removed 7 bases at V and 2 bases at J, leaving 9 bases unmatched.